This TCR beta chain was identified during a study of T cell responses to AZD1222 COVID-19 vaccine. Germline CDR1 MNHNY, CDR2 SVGAGI (reference sequence). J gave up 0 bases and V 6 bases, and 7 bases lay outside the gene matches. The CDR3 is made up of 15 amino acids. The protocol was immunoSEQ multiplex PCR, while the TCRdb copy is restricted to in-frame clones and leaves out a portion. The repertoire has some 61,000 clones, 87% of them found once; the top ten carry around a sixth. V gene TRBV6-6 combines with J gene TRBJ1-1, with TRBD1 matching 7 bases. This sequence was found in an adult in good health. The sample was peripheral blood, taken on day 0 of AZD1222 vaccination. The DNA of the CDR3 is TGTGCCAGCAGGAACCCTGGGACAGTGAACACTGAAGCTTTCTTT. It translates to CASRNPGTVNTEAFF.